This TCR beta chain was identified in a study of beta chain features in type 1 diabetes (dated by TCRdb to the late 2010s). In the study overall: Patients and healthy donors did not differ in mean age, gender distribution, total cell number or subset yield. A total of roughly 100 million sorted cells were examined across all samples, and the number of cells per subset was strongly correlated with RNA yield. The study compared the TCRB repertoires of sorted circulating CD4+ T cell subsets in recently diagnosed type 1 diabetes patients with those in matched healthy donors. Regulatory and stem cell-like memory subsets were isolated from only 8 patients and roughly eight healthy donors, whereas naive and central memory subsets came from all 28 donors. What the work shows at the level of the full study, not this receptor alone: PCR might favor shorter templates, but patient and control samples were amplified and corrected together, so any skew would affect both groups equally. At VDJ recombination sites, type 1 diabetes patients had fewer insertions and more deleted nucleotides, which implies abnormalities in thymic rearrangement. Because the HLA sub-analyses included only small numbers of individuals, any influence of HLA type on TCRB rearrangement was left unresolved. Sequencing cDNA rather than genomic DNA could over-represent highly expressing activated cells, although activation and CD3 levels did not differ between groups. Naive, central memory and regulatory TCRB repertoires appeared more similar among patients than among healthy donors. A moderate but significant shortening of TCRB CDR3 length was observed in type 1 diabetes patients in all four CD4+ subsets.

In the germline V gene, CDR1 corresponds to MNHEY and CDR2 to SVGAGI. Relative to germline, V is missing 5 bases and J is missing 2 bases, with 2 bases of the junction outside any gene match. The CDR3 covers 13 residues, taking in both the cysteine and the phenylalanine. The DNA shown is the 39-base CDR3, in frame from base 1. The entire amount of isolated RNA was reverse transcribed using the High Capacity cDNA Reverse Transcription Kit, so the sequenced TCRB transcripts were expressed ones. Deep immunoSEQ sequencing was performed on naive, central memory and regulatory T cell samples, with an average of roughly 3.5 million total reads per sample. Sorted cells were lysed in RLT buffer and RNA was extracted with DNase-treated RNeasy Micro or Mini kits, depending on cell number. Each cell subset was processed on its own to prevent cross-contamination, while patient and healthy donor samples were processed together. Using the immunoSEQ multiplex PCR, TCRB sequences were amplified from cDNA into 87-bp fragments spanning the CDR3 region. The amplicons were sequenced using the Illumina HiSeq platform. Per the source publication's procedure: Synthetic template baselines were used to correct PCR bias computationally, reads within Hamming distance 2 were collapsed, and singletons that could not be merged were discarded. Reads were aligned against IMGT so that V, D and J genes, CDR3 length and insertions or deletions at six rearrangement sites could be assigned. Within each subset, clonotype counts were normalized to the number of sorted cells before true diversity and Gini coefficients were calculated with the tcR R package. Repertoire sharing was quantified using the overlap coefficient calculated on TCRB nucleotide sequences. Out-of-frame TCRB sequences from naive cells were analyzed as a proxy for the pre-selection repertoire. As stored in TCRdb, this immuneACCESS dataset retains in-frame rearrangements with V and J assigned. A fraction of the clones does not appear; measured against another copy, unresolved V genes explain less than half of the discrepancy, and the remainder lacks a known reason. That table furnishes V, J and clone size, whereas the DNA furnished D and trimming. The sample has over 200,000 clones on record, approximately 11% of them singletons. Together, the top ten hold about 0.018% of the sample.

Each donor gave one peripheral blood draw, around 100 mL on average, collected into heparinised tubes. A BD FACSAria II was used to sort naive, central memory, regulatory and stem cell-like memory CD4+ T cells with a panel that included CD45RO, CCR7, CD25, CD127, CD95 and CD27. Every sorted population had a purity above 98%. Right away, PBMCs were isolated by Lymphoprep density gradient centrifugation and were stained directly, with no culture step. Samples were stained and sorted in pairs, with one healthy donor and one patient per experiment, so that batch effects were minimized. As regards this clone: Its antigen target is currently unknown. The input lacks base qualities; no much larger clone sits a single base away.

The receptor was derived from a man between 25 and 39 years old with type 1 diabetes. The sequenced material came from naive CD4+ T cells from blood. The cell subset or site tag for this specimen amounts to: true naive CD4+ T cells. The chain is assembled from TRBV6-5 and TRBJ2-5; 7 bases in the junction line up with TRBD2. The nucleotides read TGTGCCAGCAGTCCGGGGGGACAAGAGACCCAGTACTTC. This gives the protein CASSPGGQETQYF.